A selection of T cell receptor beta chains follows, all from one sample in a study of blood T cell repertoires in COVID-19. Some clones are missing from TCRdb's copy, which holds only in-frame ones; the method was immunoSEQ multiplex PCR. This sample has approximately 150,000 clones, with 80% to 85% found just once. The sequenced material came from PBMCs or T cells enriched from blood (not recorded which). These TCRs come from a woman aged 50 to 60 who had recovered from COVID-19. Both conserved end residues are part of each CDR3. Each record gives: V gene, D gene, J gene, clone size, CDR3 DNA, CDR3 protein. A D gene is named only where the DNA matches it firmly. Clone sizes are given selectively: once, few, many, or a class where the clone is expanded.

TRBV12-3/TRBV12-4	NA	TRBJ1-1	few	TGTGCCAGCGTCAGGCTGGGTACTGAAGCTTTCTTT	CASVRLGTEAFF
TRBV28	NA	TRBJ1-2	NA	TGTGCCAGCAGTTTAAGTGCAGGGCTTAACTATGGCTACACCTTC	CASSLSAGLNYGYTF
TRBV5-1	TRBD1	TRBJ2-5	NA	TGCGCCAGCTGGCTAAAACCGGGACAGAATAAAGAGACCCAGTACTTC	CASWLKPGQNKETQYF
TRBV12-3/TRBV12-4	NA	TRBJ1-1	NA	TGTGCCAGCAGCCGGACAGAGAACACTGAAGCTTTCTTT	CASSRTENTEAFF
TRBV18	TRBD1	TRBJ2-5	NA	TGTGCCAGCTCACCACCGCCGGGACAGCCTAATAGGAAGACCCAGTACTTC	CASSPPPGQPNRKTQYF
TRBV7-2	TRBD1	TRBJ1-4	NA	TGTGCCAGCAGCTCGACAGGGATTAATGAAAAACTGTTTTTT	CASSSTGINEKLFF
TRBV7-9	TRBD1	TRBJ1-4	NA	TGTGCCAGCAGCGCCTATGGACAGGGAGAGGAAAAACTGTTTTTT	CASSAYGQGEEKLFF
TRBV5-1	TRBD1	TRBJ2-5	NA	TGCGCCAGCAGCTTCGGGACAGAGGAGACCCAGTACTTC	CASSFGTEETQYF
TRBV2	TRBD1	TRBJ2-5	NA	TGTGCCGGGCACAGGGGGGAACGAGAGACCCAGTACTTC	CAGHRGERETQYF
TRBV6-5	NA	TRBJ1-6	once	TGTGCCAGCAGCCTCTCGGGGGACTATAATTCACCCCTCCACTTT	CASSLSGDYNSPLHF
TRBV6-2/TRBV6-3	NA	TRBJ2-2	NA	TGTGCCAGCAGTTACACCGAGCAGGGAAGGGCCGGGGAGCTGTTTTTT	CASSYTEQGRAGELFF
TRBV7-2	TRBD1	TRBJ1-5	NA	TGTGCCAGCAGCTTAGGTACGGACAGGCCTGATCAGCCCCAGCATTTT	CASSLGTDRPDQPQHF
TRBV6-5	TRBD1	TRBJ1-2	NA	TGTGCCAGCAGTTATGACGGGACAGGACCCTATGGCTACACCTTC	CASSYDGTGPYGYTF
TRBV19	TRBD1	TRBJ2-7	NA	TGTGCCAGTAGTACTAAGGGGACAGGGGCCGGGACCAACGAGCAGTACTTC	CASSTKGTGAGTNEQYF
TRBV19	NA	TRBJ2-1	NA	TGTGCCAGTAGTATCCTTAGCGGATACTACAATGAGCAGTTCTTC	CASSILSGYYNEQFF
TRBV3-1/TRBV3-2	TRBD2	TRBJ2-7	NA	TGTGCCAGCAGCCCCGGGGGCCGGGGACTAGCAGTTTACGAGCAGTACTTC	CASSPGGRGLAVYEQYF
TRBV27	TRBD2	TRBJ2-1	NA	TGTGCCAGCAGTTTAATAGCGGGAGGGCAGCATGAGCAGTTCTTC	CASSLIAGGQHEQFF
TRBV28	NA	TRBJ1-5	NA	TGTGCCGCACAGGGAAGGGATCAGCCCCAGCATTTT	CAAQGRDQPQHF
TRBV18	TRBD1	TRBJ2-1	NA	TGTGCCAGCTCACGGACAGGGAATGAGCAGTTCTTC	CASSRTGNEQFF
TRBV7-6	NA	TRBJ2-7	NA	TGTGCCAGCAGCTTATTAACAGGTTCATCCTACGAGCAGTACTTC	CASSLLTGSSYEQYF
TRBV25-1	TRBD1	TRBJ2-5	NA	TGTGCCAGCAGTCCACCGGGACAGGGTTGGCAAGAGACCCAGTACTTC	CASSPPGQGWQETQYF
TRBV6-2/TRBV6-3	TRBD1	TRBJ1-1	NA	TGTGCCAGCAGTTACCCCGACAGGGGGAACACTGAAGCTTTCTTT	CASSYPDRGNTEAFF
TRBV19	TRBD2	TRBJ2-3	NA	TGTGCCAGTAGTATGCGGACTAGCGGGGGGGCGGATACGCAGTATTTT	CASSMRTSGGADTQYF
TRBV6-5	NA	TRBJ2-4	NA	TGTGCCAGCAGTCTTAGGGGTTGGAAGGACATTCAGTACTTC	CASSLRGWKDIQYF
TRBV14	NA	TRBJ1-2	once	TGTGCCAGCAGCCCCTTGACAGTGGATGGCTACACCTTC	CASSPLTVDGYTF
TRBV19	TRBD1	TRBJ1-1	NA	TGTGCCAGTAGTTACCGGGACAGGGGCGCTGAAGCTTTCTTT	CASSYRDRGAEAFF
TRBV7-2	TRBD1	TRBJ1-3	NA	TGTGCCAGCAGCTTAGGGTGGGGGACAGGGGACTCTGGAAACACCATATATTTT	CASSLGWGTGDSGNTIYF
TRBV12-3/TRBV12-4	NA	TRBJ2-2	NA	TGTGCCAGTATACTAGCGAACACCGGGGAGCTGTTTTTT	CASILANTGELFF
TRBV2	NA	TRBJ1-1	NA	TGTGCCAGCAGTGTGGGGCGGACTGAAGCTTTCTTT	CASSVGRTEAFF
TRBV2	NA	TRBJ1-1	few	TGTGCCAGCAGTACTACAGGGTACGCTTTCTTT	CASSTTGYAFF
TRBV7-7	NA	TRBJ2-5	NA	TGTGCTAGCAGCCCTGGACAGCAAGAGACCCAGTACTTC	CASSPGQQETQYF
TRBV28	NA	TRBJ2-7	NA	TGTGCCAGCAGGGTCCGGCGGGAAACGGGCGAGCAGTACTTC	CASRVRRETGEQYF
TRBV27	NA	TRBJ2-7	NA	TGTGCCAGCAGATCCCAGGCCGGCTACGAGCAGTACTTC	CASRSQAGYEQYF
TRBV2	TRBD1	TRBJ1-1	NA	TGTGCCAGCAGAGGACAGGCCGGTACTGAAGCTTTCTTT	CASRGQAGTEAFF
TRBV3-1/TRBV3-2	NA	TRBJ1-6	NA	TGTGCCAGCAGCCATGCAGGGGATTCACCCCTCCACTTT	CASSHAGDSPLHF
TRBV15	TRBD2	TRBJ2-1	NA	TGTGCCACCAGCGGGCGGGAGGGGGGCAATGAGCAGTTCTTC	CATSGREGGNEQFF
TRBV15	NA	TRBJ1-1	few	TGTGCCACCAGCAGATCCCCTAAGACAGAGTTGAACACTGAAGCTTTCTTT	CATSRSPKTELNTEAFF
TRBV2	NA	TRBJ2-3	NA	TGTGCCAGCAGTGTTCGATCTATGGGGCTTCTCACAGATACGCAGTATTTT	CASSVRSMGLLTDTQYF
TRBV4-1	NA	TRBJ2-6	NA	TGCGCCAGCAGCCAAACAGGCGGTGGTGGGGCCAACGTCCTGACTTTC	CASSQTGGGGANVLTF
TRBV12-3/TRBV12-4	NA	TRBJ1-6	NA	TGTGCCAGCAGTTTTAACGGAGGATCACCCCTCCACTTT	CASSFNGGSPLHF
TRBV12-3/TRBV12-4	NA	TRBJ2-5	NA	TGTGCCAGCAGTTTTGGCAAAAGAGAGACCCAGTACTTC	CASSFGKRETQYF
TRBV28	NA	TRBJ1-4	NA	TGTGCCAGCAGTTATGGAGGGGAAAAACTGTTTTTT	CASSYGGEKLFF
TRBV7-2	TRBD2	TRBJ2-5	NA	TGTGCCAGCAGCTTGACCTCGACTAGCGGGAGAGAGACCCAGTACTTC	CASSLTSTSGRETQYF
TRBV7-2	NA	TRBJ2-7	NA	TGTGCCAGCAGCTTAGACGGGAGTACCTCCTACGAGCAGTACTTC	CASSLDGSTSYEQYF
TRBV6-2/TRBV6-3	NA	TRBJ2-6	NA	TGTGCCAGCAGTCGCTTGAACAGGGTTAGCTCTGGGGCCAACGTCCTGACTTTC	CASSRLNRVSSGANVLTF
TRBV7-2	NA	TRBJ2-6	NA	TGTGCCAGCAGCTCTACAGGGACTGGGGCCAACGTCCTGACTTTC	CASSSTGTGANVLTF
TRBV7-2	NA	TRBJ2-7	NA	TGTGCCAGCAGCTTAGACCCCCCTTGGGCCGCCCGCTACGAGCAGTACTTC	CASSLDPPWAARYEQYF
TRBV28	NA	TRBJ1-5	NA	TGTGCCAGCAGTTTGGCCGGGATGGGAGGAAGCAATCAGCCCCAGCATTTT	CASSLAGMGGSNQPQHF
TRBV3-1/TRBV3-2	TRBD1	TRBJ1-3	NA	TGTGCCAGCAGCCAAGTAGTTTCAGGGGGGAACACCATATATTTT	CASSQVVSGGNTIYF
TRBV13	TRBD2	TRBJ2-7	NA	TGTGCCAGCAGCTCAGCGGGGGGACGGAACTACGAGCAGTACTTC	CASSSAGGRNYEQYF
TRBV6-1	TRBD1	TRBJ1-5	NA	TGTGCCAGCAGTGAAAGGGTTGGGGACAGGGGGGACCCCCAGCATTTT	CASSERVGDRGDPQHF
TRBV7-9	NA	TRBJ1-4	NA	TGTGCCAGCAGCGCCGTGGGGCAGTCTAATGAAAAACTGTTTTTT	CASSAVGQSNEKLFF
TRBV3-1/TRBV3-2	TRBD1	TRBJ1-2	NA	TGTGCCAGCAGCCAGGGGACAGGAAAATTATATGGCTACACCTTC	CASSQGTGKLYGYTF
TRBV2	TRBD2	TRBJ2-3	NA	TGTGCCAGCAGTGATGTTCTAGCGGGAGTGGGTACGCAGTATTTT	CASSDVLAGVGTQYF
TRBV18	NA	TRBJ2-5	NA	TGTGCCAGCTCTGGGTCCGGGGAGACCCAGTACTTC	CASSGSGETQYF